The next 12 T cell receptor beta chains were all read from a single sample in a study of T cells in Graves' hyperthyroidism and ophthalmopathy. Amplified TCR beta CDR3 regions came from RNA transcripts. The TCR CDR3 was amplified in a first-round RT-PCR using the HTBI primer set. TCRdb passed the multiplex PCR reads through MiXCR, listing each CDR3 protein once. Among about 380,000 distinct CDR3 sequences listed, around a sixth were seen once. Sequencing input: blood. Receptor source: a man between 18 and 29 years old with Graves' ophthalmopathy.

There are many counts of this clonotype. This rearrangement joins TRBV2 to TRBJ1-2; 11 bases align to TRBD1. Germline lookup yields CDR1 SNHLY and CDR2 FYNNEI. This CDR3 contains 16 residues. Trimming removed 6 bases from V and 3 bases from J; junction bases left unmatched: 9. The CDR3 nucleotides are TGTGCCAGCAGGAGGACAGGGGGCTTGGTCGACTATGGCTACACCTTC. Translated, it gives CASRRTGGLVDYGYTF.

This clonotype was seen many times. This rearrangement joins TRBV11-2 to TRBJ1-6; D uncertain. The CDR3 covers 12 residues. Germline CDR1 reads SGHAT; CDR2 reads FQNNGV. Trimming took off 0 bases at V and 8 bases at J, with 2 bases between the two ends. The CDR3 is CASSLEYSPLHF. The CDR3 region has the DNA TGTGCCAGCAGCTTAGAATATTCACCCCTCCACTTT.

CDR3 protein: CASSPGQPSYGYTF. In DNA form, the CDR3 reads TGCGCCAGCAGCCCTGGACAGCCTAGCTATGGCTACACCTTC. The rearrangement links TRBV4-1 to TRBJ1-2; a weak D match, TRBD1 (6 bases). The germline V gene has CDR1 MGHRA and CDR2 YSYEKL. CDR3 length equals 14 residues. Trimming shortened V by 4 bases and J by 4 bases, and 13 bases separated the two germline ends.

This clonotype was recorded many times. The chain is built from TRBV27 and TRBJ1-1, with D hard to call. This CDR3 is 14 amino acids long. From germline, CDR1 is MNHEY and CDR2 SMNVEV (reference sequence). V was shortened by 8 bases and J by 1 base, with 14 bases between the two germline ends. In nucleotides, the CDR3 is TGTGCCAGCGGGCAAGGACCTAGGAACACTGAAGCTTTCTTT. Its translation is CASGQGPRNTEAFF.

This clonotype was seen a handful of times. This chain joins TRBV6-2 or TRBV6-3 and TRBJ1-6, with D maybe TRBD1 (6 bases). Germline CDR1 is MNHEY and CDR2 is SVGEGT. This CDR3 region has 14 residues. V was clipped by 2 bases and J by 7 bases, with 9 bases between them. The CDR3 DNA reads TGTGCCAGCAGTTACGACAGGAGAAATTCACCCCTCCACTTT. Its translation is CASSYDRRNSPLHF.

This sequence joins TRBV2 and TRBJ1-5; D unclear. The CDR3 is 13 amino acids. The V gene lost 6 bases and the J gene lost 4 bases, with 10 bases spanning the gap. Looked up from germline, CDR1 is SNHLY and CDR2 is FYNNEI. Written as DNA, the CDR3 is TGTGCCAGCAGGATAACGGGAAATCAGCCCCAGCATTTT. It encodes CASRITGNQPQHF.

The CDR3 here is CASSPPKYNSPLHF. The DNA of the CDR3 is TGTGCCAGCAGCCCGCCCAAGTATAATTCACCCCTCCACTTT. This chain joins TRBV7-9 and TRBJ1-6; D gene ambiguous. The CDR3 covers 14 residues. Germline V gene data show CDR1 as SEHNR and CDR2 as FQNEAQ (reference sequence). V lost 5 bases to trimming and J lost 4 bases, with 9 bases between them.

J is TRBJ2-7 and V is TRBV25-1; 8 nucleotides align to TRBD1. Germline V CDR1 and CDR2: MGHDK, SYGVNS. Trimming cost V 6 bases and J 0 bases; bases outside gene matches: 4. This CDR3 is 14 amino acids long. The CDR3 DNA reads TGTGCCAGCAGCGGACAGGGAACCTCCTACGAGCAGTACTTC. Translating gives CASSGQGTSYEQYF.

J is TRBJ1-5 and V is TRBV27, with unresolved D. This CDR3 has 14 amino acids. CDR1 MNHEY and CDR2 SMNVEV come from the germline V gene (reference sequence). The V gene lost 8 bases and the J gene lost 2 bases, with 13 bases spanning the gap. The chain's CDR3 is CASSLGLRNQPQHF. The CDR3 coding sequence is TGTGCCAGCTCCCTGGGCCTACGCAATCAGCCCCAGCATTTT.

This clonotype appeared many times. The chain uses TRBV11-2 and TRBJ1-6; no clear D gene. Trimming removed 1 base at V and 10 bases at J, with 8 bases between. Looked up from germline, CDR1 is SGHAT and CDR2 is FQNNGV. The CDR3 length is 13 residues. As DNA, the CDR3 is TGTGCCAGCAGCTTAGGTTGGGAATCACCCCTCCACTTT. It specifies CASSLGWESPLHF.

The chain has TRBV6-1 and TRBJ2-1; TRBD1 matches 8 bases. Per the germline V gene, CDR1 is MNHNS and CDR2 is SASEGT. Unmatched junction bases numbered 7, after V lost 6 bases and J lost 6 bases. The CDR3 runs 14 residues. CDR3 protein: CASRNRDRLNEQFF. CDR3 DNA: TGTGCCAGCAGGAACCGGGACAGGCTCAATGAGCAGTTCTTC.

This clonotype was recorded many times. The chain combines TRBV15 with TRBJ2-3; no definite D call. This CDR3 spans 12 amino acids. Germline V gene lookup returns CDR1 LNHNV and CDR2 YYDKDF (reference sequence). The V gene lost 1 base and the J gene lost 6 bases, with 5 bases spanning the gap. The CDR3 nucleotides read TGTGCCACCAGCAGAGTGGCGGATACGCAGTATTTT. This translates into CATSRVADTQYF.